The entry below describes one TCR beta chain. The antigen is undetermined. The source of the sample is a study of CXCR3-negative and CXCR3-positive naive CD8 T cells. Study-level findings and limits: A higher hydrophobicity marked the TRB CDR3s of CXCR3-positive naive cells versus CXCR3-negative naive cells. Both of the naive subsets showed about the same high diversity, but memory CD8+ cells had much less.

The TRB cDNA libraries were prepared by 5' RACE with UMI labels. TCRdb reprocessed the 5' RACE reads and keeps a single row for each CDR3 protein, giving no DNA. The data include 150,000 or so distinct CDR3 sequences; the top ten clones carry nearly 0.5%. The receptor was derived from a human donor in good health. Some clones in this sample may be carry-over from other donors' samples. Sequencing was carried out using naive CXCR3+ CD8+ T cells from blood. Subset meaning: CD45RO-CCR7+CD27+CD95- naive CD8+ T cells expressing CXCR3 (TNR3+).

The chain's CDR3 is CASSVGGGTLQPQHF. This chain joins TRBV9 and TRBJ1-5; the TCRdb D gene call, TRBD1, has no DNA to confirm it. There are 15 residues in the CDR3. From germline, CDR1 is SGDLS and CDR2 YYNGEE.